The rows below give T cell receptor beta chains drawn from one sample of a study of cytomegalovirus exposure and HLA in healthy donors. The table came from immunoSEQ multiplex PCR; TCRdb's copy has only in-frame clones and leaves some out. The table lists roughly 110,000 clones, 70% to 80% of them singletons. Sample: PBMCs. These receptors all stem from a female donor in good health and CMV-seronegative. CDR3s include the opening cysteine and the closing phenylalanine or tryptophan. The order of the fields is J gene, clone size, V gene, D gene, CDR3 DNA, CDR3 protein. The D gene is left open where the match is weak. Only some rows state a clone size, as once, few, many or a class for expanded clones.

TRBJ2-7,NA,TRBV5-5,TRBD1,TGTGCCAGCAGCTTGGCCGGGACAGGAGCCTACGAGCAGTACTTC,CASSLAGTGAYEQYF
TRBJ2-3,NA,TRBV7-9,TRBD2,TGTGCCAGCAGCAGAGCGGGGGGCACAGATACGCAGTATTTT,CASSRAGGTDTQYF
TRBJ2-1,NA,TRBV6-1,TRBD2,TGTGCCAGCGCTGGCGGGGGTAACAATGAGCAGTTCTTC,CASAGGGNNEQFF
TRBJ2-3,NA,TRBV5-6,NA,TGTGCCAGCAGCTGGACGCGGGCCGCGGCAGATACGCAGTATTTT,CASSWTRAAADTQYF
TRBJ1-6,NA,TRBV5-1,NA,TGCGCCAGCAGCTTGGATCGGTGGGAGAATAATTCACCCCTCCACTTT,CASSLDRWENNSPLHF
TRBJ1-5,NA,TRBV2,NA,TGTGCCAGCAGTGTTTCTAGGGAGGGTCAGCCCCAGCATTTT,CASSVSREGQPQHF
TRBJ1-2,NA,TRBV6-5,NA,TGTGCCAGCAGTTATGGTCTTGATCGGGGCTACACCTTC,CASSYGLDRGYTF
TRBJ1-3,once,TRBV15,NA,TGTGCCACCAGCAGGAGGGTGGAGATGCGCCCAAACACCATATATTTT,CATSRRVEMRPNTIYF
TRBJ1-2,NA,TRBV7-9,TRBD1,TGTGCCAGCAGACAGGGACAGGGTTTAACAGGCTACACCTTC,CASRQGQGLTGYTF
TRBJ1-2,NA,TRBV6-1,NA,TGTGCCAGCAGGGGGACACGGCAAGCTAACTATGGCTACACCTTC,CASRGTRQANYGYTF
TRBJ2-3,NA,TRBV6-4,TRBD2,TGTGCCAGCAGCGCTAGCGGGGGGGCCGCAGATACGCAGTATTTT,CASSASGGAADTQYF
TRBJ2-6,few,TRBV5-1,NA,TGCGCCAGCAGCTTGCGGACAGTCTCTGGGGCCAACGTCCTGACTTTC,CASSLRTVSGANVLTF
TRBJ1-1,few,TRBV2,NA,TGTGCCAGCAGTTTGCCAGGCAACACTGAAGCTTTCTTT,CASSLPGNTEAFF
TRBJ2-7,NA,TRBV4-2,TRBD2,TGTGCCAGCAGCCAAGACGGACTAGCGGGGGCCTACGAGCAGTACTTC,CASSQDGLAGAYEQYF
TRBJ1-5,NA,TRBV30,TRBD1,TGTGCCTGGAGTGTAGCGGCCAGGGGGCCCTATAGCAATCAGCCCCAGCATTTT,CAWSVAARGPYSNQPQHF
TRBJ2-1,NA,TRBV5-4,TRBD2,TGTGCCAGCAGCCAGACTAGCGGGGGCTCCAATGAGCAGTTCTTC,CASSQTSGGSNEQFF
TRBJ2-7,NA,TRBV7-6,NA,TGTGCCAGCAGCCCCGGGTGGGGCCCCCCGGAGAACGAGCAGTACTTC,CASSPGWGPPENEQYF
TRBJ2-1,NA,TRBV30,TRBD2,TGTGCCGGGGTTAAGACTAGCGGCTACAATGAGCAGTTCTTC,CAGVKTSGYNEQFF
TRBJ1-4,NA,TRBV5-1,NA,TGCGCCAGCAGCCCCCGGGTCACTAATGAAAAACTGTTTTTT,CASSPRVTNEKLFF
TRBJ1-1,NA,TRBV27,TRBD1,TGTGCCAGCAGGAAACCTCAGGGGGGGAACACTGAAGCTTTCTTT,CASRKPQGGNTEAFF
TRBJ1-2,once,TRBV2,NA,TGTGCCAGCATGAAAATCAGGGACACGGACTATGGCTACACCTTC,CASMKIRDTDYGYTF
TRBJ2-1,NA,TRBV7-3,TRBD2,TGTGCCAGCAGCTCAGCGGGGGGGAACAATGAGCAGTTCTTC,CASSSAGGNNEQFF